This TCR beta chain comes out of a study of cytomegalovirus exposure and HLA in healthy donors. V was pared by 1 base and J by 5 bases, with 12 bases between. This CDR3 has 14 residues. The germline gives CDR1 SGHAT, CDR2 FQNNGV. Profiled with immunoSEQ multiplex PCR; TCRdb holds only in-frame clones, not every one. Altogether roughly 60,000 clones are present, about 92% being singletons, with the ten largest covering 1.3%. Only one count was recorded for this clone. This clonotype was sampled from a woman under 30 in good health and CMV-seronegative. The rearrangement links TRBV11-2 to TRBJ2-7; D possibly corresponds to TRBD1 (6 bases). What was sequenced was PBMCs. CDR3 DNA: TGTGCCAGCAGCTTAGGAGGGGGAATAAACGAGCAGTACTTC. Residues: CASSLGGGINEQYF. Full variable domain (remainder filled in from reference TRBV11-2 and TRBJ2-7): EAGVAQSPRYKIIEKRQSVAFWCNPISGHATLYWYQQILGQGPKLLIQFQNNGVVDDSQLPKDRFSAERLKGVDSTLKIQPAKLEDSAVYLCASSLGGGINEQYFGPGTRLTVT.